The 2 T cell receptor beta chains below come from one sample, sequenced in a study of early T cells in non-severe SARS-CoV-2 infection. Each CDR3 protein gets one entry after TCRdb re-called the 5' RACE reads with MiXCR. The sample consists of tens of thousands of distinct CDR3 sequences, 13% of them appearing once. Sequenced material: whole blood. Source of these receptors: an adult who was a healthcare worker with PCR-confirmed SARS-CoV-2 infection or an uninfected control (not recorded which).

V usage is TRBV20-1 and J usage is TRBJ2-3, with 8 bases that match TRBD1. J lost 4 bases, V lost 1 base, and 4 bases had no gene match. Germline V gives CDR1 DFQATT, CDR2 SNEGSKA (reference sequence). The CDR3 spans 14 residues. The CDR3 reads CSARVQGASDTQYF. CDR3 in DNA: TGCAGTGCTAGAGTTCAGGGGGCTTCAGATACGCAGTATTTT.

This clonotype was observed a few times. This chain links TRBV7-9 with TRBJ2-1, with D perhaps TRBD1 (5 bases). V shed 2 bases and J shed 4 bases, with 6 bases lying between them. CDR1 and CDR2 (germline): SEHNR, FQNEAQ (reference sequence). The CDR3 extends over 13 amino acids. Here the CDR3 DNA reads TGTGCCAGCAGCTTACAGGGATACAATGAGCAGTTCTTC. Its translation is CASSLQGYNEQFF.